This entry lists 27 T cell receptor beta chains sequenced from one sample in a study of response to subunit inactivated influenza vaccine. TCRdb re-analysed the RT-PCR reads in MiXCR, keeping a single row per CDR3 protein. The sample yields 710,000 or so distinct CDR3 sequences, about 15% seen once. The material was PBMCs from blood, obtained approximately 12 days after vaccination. The receptors were sampled from a man aged 45-60 years who received an inactivated influenza vaccine.

This chain joins TRBV7-2 and TRBJ1-2, with 10 nucleotides matching TRBD1. The V gene's germline CDR1 is SGHTA and CDR2 FQGNSA. The CDR3 spans 15 residues. V shed 9 bases, J shed 4 bases, and the junction held 11 bases outside the gene matches. The CDR3 coding sequence is TGTGCCAGTTACTCAGGACAGGGGGTAATCTATGGCTACACCTTC. This encodes CASYSGQGVIYGYTF.

This clonotype was picked up many times. This chain links TRBV2 with TRBJ1-2; 7 bases are a match to TRBD1. The CDR3 extends over 13 amino acids. V dropped 7 bases and J dropped 3; count of bases not matched to a gene: 5. Germline CDR1 SNHLY, CDR2 FYNNEI. DNA of the CDR3: TGTGCCAGCACTAGACAGGGCGACTATGGCTACACCTTC. This gives the protein CASTRQGDYGYTF.

At least ten counts were recorded for this clonotype. J is TRBJ2-3 and V is TRBV10-2; the match to TRBD2 covers 7 bases. This CDR3 region has 13 residues. V shed 8 bases, J shed 4 bases, and the junction held 6 bases outside the gene matches. The germline V gene has CDR1 WSHSY and CDR2 SAAADI. The CDR3 protein is CASSGGGADTQYF. Written as DNA, the CDR3 is TGCGCCAGCTCGGGGGGAGGGGCAGATACGCAGTATTTT.

The V and J genes are TRBV5-1 and TRBJ2-5; D not certain. CDR1 is SGHRS, CDR2 YFSETQ, per germline. With 2 bases removed from V and 2 bases from J, the gap between germline ends came to 16 bases. The CDR3 consists of 16 residues. The CDR3 coding sequence is TGCGCCAGCAGCTTTGGTCTTATCCCAAAACAAGAGACCCAGTACTTC. As protein: CASSFGLIPKQETQYF.

This clonotype occurred a few times. J is TRBJ2-3 and V is TRBV27; D not resolved. In germline, CDR1 is MNHEY, CDR2 SMNVEV (reference sequence). The V end was cut by 0 bases, the J end by 0 bases, with 13 bases between. There are 17 residues in the CDR3. The CDR3 here is CASSLSRATGSTDTQYF. The CDR3 bases are TGTGCCAGCAGTTTATCTAGGGCTACCGGCAGCACAGATACGCAGTATTTT.

The rearrangement joins TRBV6-5 to TRBJ2-3, with D possibly TRBD2 on 6 matching bases. The CDR3 loop spans 17 amino acids. Trimming shortened V by 3 bases and J by 6 bases, and 22 bases separated the two germline ends. CDR1 MNHEY and CDR2 SVGAGI come from the germline V gene. CDR3 sequence: CASSYTSRTGGSDTQYF. CDR3 nucleotides: TGTGCCAGCAGTTATACCTCTAGAACCGGGGGTTCGGATACGCAGTATTTT.

This clonotype has only a few counts. The rearrangement uses TRBV9 and TRBJ2-2; 9 bases align to TRBD1. The CDR3 length is 16 residues. Germline CDR1 SGDLS, CDR2 YYNGEE. V shed 1 base and J 6 bases; nucleotides not matched to a gene: 7. The DNA for the CDR3 is TGTGCCAGCAGCGTAACAGGGACAGGGTCGTCCGGGGAGCTGTTTTTT. Translating it yields CASSVTGTGSSGELFF.

The chain combines TRBV25-1 with TRBJ2-1; TRBD2 agrees at 11 bases. Germline loops: CDR1 MGHDK, CDR2 SYGVNS. Trimming took 5 bases from V and 0 from J; bases not matched to a gene: 9. This CDR3 is 18 amino acids long. The CDR3 DNA follows: TGTGCCAGCAGTTATCGACTAGCGGGACGCCGCTCCTACAATGAGCAGTTCTTC. Protein product: CASSYRLAGRRSYNEQFF.

In this sample, this clonotype turned up many times. This CDR3 reads CASSLSPGDSYEQYF. The CDR3 nucleotides are TGCGCCAGCAGCTTGAGCCCCGGTGACTCCTACGAGCAGTACTTC. The chain is built from TRBV5-1 and TRBJ2-7, with no clear D. The CDR3 sequence is 15 residues long. V lost 1 base, J lost 0 bases, and 11 bases lay in between. Looked up from germline, CDR1 is SGHRS and CDR2 is YFSETQ.

This sequence joins TRBV18 and TRBJ2-3; 11 positions match TRBD2. The CDR3 covers 16 residues. Per the germline V gene, CDR1 is KGHSH and CDR2 is LQKENI. J lost 5 bases, V lost 3 bases, and 7 bases had no gene match. CDR3 bases: TGTGCCAGCTCACCGGTAGCGGGGGGGCCTGGAGATACGCAGTATTTT. Encoded protein: CASSPVAGGPGDTQYF. Variable domain in full (rest from reference TRBV18 and TRBJ2-3): NAGVMQNPRHLVRRRGQEARLRCSPMKGHSHVYWYRQLPEEGLKFMVYLQKENIIDESGMPKERFSAEFPKEGPSILRIQQVVRGDSAAYFCASSPVAGGPGDTQYFGPGTRLTVL.

The chain employs TRBV12-3 or TRBV12-4 and TRBJ2-1; 8 nucleotides agree with TRBD2. Unmatched junction bases numbered 13, after V lost 0 bases and J lost 3 bases. The CDR3 covers 19 residues. The CDR3 DNA sequence: TGTGCCAGCAGTTTAGCGCTCTCGAGAGCGGGAGTACACTACAATGAGCAGTTCTTC. It specifies CASSLALSRAGVHYNEQFF.

This clonotype came up many times. The chain couples TRBV5-1 to TRBJ2-1, with 9 nucleotides matching TRBD1. There are 16 residues in the CDR3. Germline loops: CDR1 SGHRS, CDR2 YFSETQ. The trim removed 2 bases at V and 3 bases at J, leaving 6 bases unmatched. This chain's CDR3 is CASSLEDRGGYNEQFF. DNA of the CDR3: TGCGCCAGCAGCTTAGAGGACAGGGGAGGCTACAATGAGCAGTTCTTC.

This clonotype was observed a few times. This chain links TRBV9 with TRBJ1-2; 7 bases map to TRBD1. CDR3 length equals 15 residues. Trimming at V came to 3 bases and at J to 4 bases, leaving 9 bases not matched to a gene. Germline lookup yields CDR1 SGDLS and CDR2 YYNGEE. The CDR3 protein is CASSAIPSGGYGYTF. For the CDR3, the DNA is TGTGCCAGCAGCGCCATACCCTCAGGGGGCTATGGCTACACCTTC.

This clonotype was seen more than once but under ten times. V usage is TRBV12-3 or TRBV12-4 and J usage is TRBJ2-7, with 9 bases fitting TRBD1. The J segment lost 7 bases and the V segment lost 5 bases, leaving 9 bases of the junction unmatched. CDR3 length: 14 amino acids. In DNA form, the CDR3 reads TGTGCCAGCAGTCCAGGGACAGGGAATCAAGAGCAGTACTTC. Its translation is CASSPGTGNQEQYF.

This clonotype occurred a few times. The chain employs TRBV7-2 and TRBJ2-3; 9 nucleotides match TRBD2. There are 15 residues in the CDR3. J was trimmed by 4 bases and V by 2 bases; bases with no gene match: 4. Germline loops: CDR1 SGHTA, CDR2 FQGNSA. The CDR3 DNA follows: TGTGCCAGCAGCTTATGGACTAGCGCAGCAGATACGCAGTATTTT. This codes for CASSLWTSAADTQYF.

This clonotype was detected many times. The chain recombines TRBV5-6 with TRBJ2-7; no firm D call. Trimming pared 3 bases from V and 0 bases from J, leaving 16 bases between. Germline loops: CDR1 SGHDT, CDR2 YYEEEE. This CDR3 has 16 amino acids. CDR3 sequence: CASSSTFHRSSYEQYF. CDR3 DNA sequence: TGTGCCAGCAGCTCCACATTTCATAGAAGCTCCTACGAGCAGTACTTC.

The chain couples TRBV5-1 to TRBJ2-7; D call uncertain. There are 15 residues in the CDR3. With 3 bases removed from V and 1 base from J, the gap between germline ends came to 14 bases. Germline V gene lookup returns CDR1 SGHRS and CDR2 YFSETQ. CDR3 coding DNA: TGCGCCAGCAGCTCCGGCGACACGACATCCTACGAGCAGTACTTC. This codes for CASSSGDTTSYEQYF.

This clonotype was counted only a few times. V usage is TRBV5-6 and J usage is TRBJ2-2; D is tentatively TRBD1 or TRBD2 (5 bases each). Trimming pared 4 bases from V and 5 bases from J, leaving 18 bases between. CDR1 and CDR2 (germline): SGHDT, YYEEEE. The CDR3 covers 16 residues. CDR3 amino acids: CASSPEYGAGTGELFF. The CDR3, as DNA: TGTGCCAGCAGCCCAGAATATGGGGCGGGTACCGGGGAGCTGTTTTTT.

The chain combines TRBV20-1 with TRBJ2-7, with TRBD2 matching over 12 bases. V shed 6 bases and J 4 bases; nucleotides not matched to a gene: 7. The germline V gene encodes CDR1 DFQATT and CDR2 SNEGSKA (reference sequence). CDR3 length equals 14 residues. The CDR3 protein is CSAHPLAGGYEQYF. The CDR3 DNA is TGCAGTGCCCATCCCCTAGCGGGAGGGTACGAGCAGTACTTC.

This clonotype was picked up a small number of times. The CDR3 loop reads CASSKARTRRQETQYF. The CDR3 DNA reads as TGTGCCAGCAGCAAAGCCCGGACTAGGAGGCAAGAGACCCAGTACTTC. The chain recombines TRBV21-1 with TRBJ2-5; the D call TRBD2 from the table was never checked on the DNA. TRBV21-1 is a pseudogene locus. CDR3 length equals 16 residues.

The chain combines TRBV19 with TRBJ2-1, with 9 bases matching TRBD2. Germline V gives CDR1 LNHDA, CDR2 SQIVND (reference sequence). Germline trimming cut 6 bases from V and 2 bases from J; bases unmatched to any gene: 8. CDR3 length: 16 amino acids. This CDR3 reads CASSLSGGYPYNEQFF. The CDR3 DNA follows: TGTGCCAGTAGCCTTAGCGGGGGTTATCCCTACAATGAGCAGTTCTTC.

The genes are TRBV5-1 and TRBJ2-1; tentatively, D is TRBD1 or TRBD2 (5 bases each). The CDR3 consists of 16 residues. CDR1 and CDR2 from the germline V gene are SGHRS and YFSETQ. Trimming stripped 0 bases from V and 9 bases from J, with 19 bases between. Here the CDR3 DNA reads TGCGCCAGCAGCTTGGTAGGGGCGGGTAATGGCGGTGAGCAGTTCTTC. This sequence encodes CASSLVGAGNGGEQFF.

The table lists this clonotype with a few counts. The chain has TRBV29-1 and TRBJ2-1; D is unclear. CDR1 is SQVTM, CDR2 ANQGSEA, per germline. The V end lost 2 bases, the J end lost 13 bases, and 18 bases lay between the germline ends. This CDR3 is 13 amino acids long. The CDR3 loop reads CSVEKGRLSPQFF. The CDR3 DNA is TGCAGCGTTGAAAAAGGGCGGCTATCCCCTCAGTTCTTC.

This clonotype was recorded a few times. The chain combines TRBV27 with TRBJ2-7; D remains ambiguous. The CDR3 has 15 amino acids. V lost 0 bases, J lost 9 bases, and 18 bases lay in between. Germline CDR1 reads MNHEY; CDR2 reads SMNVEV (reference sequence). The CDR3 protein is CASSLSLTLVGGQYF. Written as DNA, the CDR3 is TGTGCCAGCAGTTTATCCCTCACGTTGGTGGGTGGGCAGTACTTC.

This clonotype was counted ten times or more. The J gene is TRBJ2-7, the V gene TRBV5-5; 7 bases line up with TRBD1. This CDR3 comprises 13 residues. Losses at the gene ends were 7 bases for V and 5 bases for J; bases not matched to a gene: 9. The V gene's germline CDR1 is SGHKS and CDR2 YYEKEE (reference sequence). The CDR3 sequence is CASGRTGANEQYF. The CDR3 region has the DNA TGTGCCAGCGGGAGAACAGGGGCGAACGAGCAGTACTTC.

The chain combines TRBV4-1 with TRBJ1-5; a weak D match, TRBD1 (6 bases). The CDR3 totals 16 residues. From germline, CDR1 is MGHRA and CDR2 YSYEKL. Trimming stripped 2 bases from V and 9 bases from J, with 20 bases between. The CDR3 is CASSQSFGDTARPQHF. CDR3 sequence (DNA): TGCGCCAGCAGCCAAAGCTTTGGGGACACCGCCCGGCCCCAGCATTTT.

V usage is TRBV6-5 and J usage is TRBJ1-1; D gene unclear. CDR3 length: 14 amino acids. Germline assignment: CDR1 MNHEY and CDR2 SVGAGI. V was trimmed by 4 bases and J by 3 bases, leaving 12 bases between them. The CDR3 bases are TGTGCCAGCAGTTCCTATTGGCGGGACACTGAAGCTTTCTTT. Amino acid sequence: CASSSYWRDTEAFF.